The clone carrying this TCR beta chain showed up many times. CDR1 is SEHNR and CDR2 is FQNEAQ in the germline V gene (reference sequence). V lost 5 bases, J lost 6 bases, and 7 bases stayed unmatched. This CDR3 spans 14 amino acids. For the second PCR, which ran for roughly 6 to 12 cycles, a sample-barcoded 5' primer and a J-beta primer mix were used. TCRdb fed the 5' RACE reads into MiXCR, producing one record per CDR3 protein. The repertoire holds roughly 900,000 distinct CDR3 sequences, with 25% to 30% as singletons. This sample stems from a study of blood T cells in healthy people across ages. The overall study: Per every two T cells, about one barcoded beta molecule was captured by template switching.

This chain uses TRBV7-9 with TRBJ1-2; TRBD1 matches at 9 bases. The sequence derives from an elderly woman in good health. The sample comprised blood. CDR3 bases: TGTGCCAGCAGCACCTTAACAGGGGGCAATGGCTACACCTTC. The encoded protein is CASSTLTGGNGYTF. The entire variable domain, with the rest obtained from reference TRBV7-9 and TRBJ1-2, is as follows: DTGVSQNPRHKITKRGQNVTFRCDPISEHNRLYWYRQTLGQGPEFLTYFQNEAQLEKSRLLSDRFSAERPKGSFSTLEIQRTEQGDSAMYLCASSTLTGGNGYTFGSGTRLTVV.